These 8 T cell receptor beta chains originate from one sample sequenced in a study of blood T cell repertoires in COVID-19. Method: immunoSEQ multiplex PCR; TCRdb's copy keeps in-frame clones and lacks some. Of a few hundred thousand clones listed, about 88% were seen once; the top ten hold approximately 5%. The sequenced sample was peripheral blood. These receptors came from a woman aged 40 to 50 who had recovered from COVID-19.

The V and J genes are TRBV18 and TRBJ2-7; TRBD1 aligns across 10 bases. V lost 5 bases to trimming and J lost 2 bases; unmatched junction nucleotides: 6. Germline CDR1 KGHSH, CDR2 LQKENI. The CDR3 is made up of 15 amino acids. DNA of the CDR3: TGTGCCAGCTCATCGGGACAGGGGCCCCCCTACGAGCAGTACGTC. This sequence encodes CASSSGQGPPYEQYV.

Turning to this clone: The same CDR3 also results from other DNA sequences found in this sample. J is TRBJ1-3 and V is TRBV18, with TRBD1 as a possible D gene (6 bases). Deletions cut 3 bases from V and 0 bases from J, with 9 bases between. The CDR3 spans 15 residues. The V gene's germline CDR1 is KGHSH and CDR2 LQKENI. The chain's CDR3 is CASSPRGNSGNTIYF. The DNA of the CDR3 is TGTGCCAGCTCACCGAGGGGGAACTCTGGAAACACCATATATTTT. Full variable domain (outside the CDR3, taken from reference TRBV18 and TRBJ1-3): NAGVMQNPRHLVRRRGQEARLRCSPMKGHSHVYWYRQLPEEGLKFMVYLQKENIIDESGMPKERFSAEFPKEGPSILRIQQVVRGDSAAYFCASSPRGNSGNTIYFGEGSWLTVV.

The genes are TRBV19 and TRBJ2-2, with TRBD2 matching over 9 bases. The CDR3 length is 15 residues. Unmatched junction bases numbered 5, after V lost 6 bases and J lost 3 bases. The germline V gene has CDR1 LNHDA and CDR2 SQIVND (reference sequence). CDR3 sequence reads: CASRHLAGYTGELFF. The CDR3 bases are TGTGCCAGTAGGCATCTAGCGGGATACACCGGGGAGCTGTTTTTT.

V is TRBV10-3 and J is TRBJ1-3; the D gene is possibly TRBD1 (6 bases). The CDR3 has 14 amino acids. Germline V gene data show CDR1 as ENHRY and CDR2 as SYGVKD. Trimming shortened V by 3 bases and J by 4 bases, and 10 bases separated the two germline ends. CDR3 amino acids: CAISDRGRGNTIYF. CDR3 coding DNA: TGTGCCATCAGTGACAGGGGCCGCGGAAACACCATATATTTT.

The rearrangement joins TRBV5-1 to TRBJ1-2, with 7 bases lining up with TRBD1. This CDR3 has 13 amino acids. Trimming took 4 bases from V and 6 from J; bases not matched to a gene: 6. The germline CDR1 and CDR2 sequences are SGHRS and YFSETQ. CDR3 in amino acids: CASSIQGQDGYTF. The CDR3 DNA reads TGCGCCAGCAGCATACAGGGGCAAGATGGCTACACCTTC.

The rearrangement uses TRBV5-1 and TRBJ2-7; maybe TRBD1 (6 bases). The CDR3 covers 14 residues. The V and J ends lost 3 bases and 3 bases respectively, with 13 bases between them. The germline gives CDR1 SGHRS, CDR2 YFSETQ. CDR3 DNA sequence: TGCGCCAGCAGCTCGACAGGAAGCTTCTACGAGCAGTACTTC. As protein: CASSSTGSFYEQYF.

The J gene is TRBJ2-2, the V gene TRBV19; 8 bases are shared with TRBD1. J gave up 4 bases and V 5 bases, and 6 bases lay outside the gene matches. The CDR3 extends over 15 amino acids. The germline gives CDR1 LNHDA, CDR2 SQIVND (reference sequence). The CDR3 region is CASSPRGLGTGELFF. CDR3 coding DNA: TGTGCCAGTAGTCCCAGGGGGCTCGGCACCGGGGAGCTGTTTTTT.

This clone was counted a single time. This chain joins TRBV12-3 or TRBV12-4 and TRBJ1-2; tentative D call: TRBD1 (5 bases). This CDR3 region has 12 residues. The V end was cut by 1 base, the J end by 8 bases, with 8 bases between. CDR3 bases: TGTGCCAGCAGTTTAGGGAGGGGCGGCTACACCTTC. Its translation is CASSLGRGGYTF.